Given below is one T cell receptor (beta chain) in context. This receptor's antigen is unknown. The input lacks base qualities; no much larger clone sits a single base away. None of the patients had been given any treatment before thyroid surgery. Using T-cell receptor beta sequencing, the study looked back at clinical samples from patients collected from about 2011 to 2018. CDR1 SGHAT and CDR2 FQDESV were looked up in the germline V gene (reference sequence). Unmatched junction bases come to 7, with V trimmed by 5 bases and J by 7 bases. Measured from the cysteine to the phenylalanine, the CDR3 is 16 residues long. The CDR3 DNA has 48 bases and is translated from base 1. The sample comes from a study of metastatic and nonmetastatic thyroid tumors (dated by TCRdb to 2018 to 2020). Notes on the research overall: Repertoires from peripheral blood and from tumor or nodule tissue samples of malignant and benign thyroid patients were compared.

The library came from PCR. The instrument given in TCRdb is Illumina HiSeq 4000. High-throughput sequencing was used to profile the CDR3 region of the TCR beta-chain in every patient. In the authors' own workflow: A classifier to discriminate distant-metastatic papillary thyroid cancer patients was built from CDR3 differences across clinicopathological groups. To measure repertoire diversity the researchers used the Shannon index, while the Morisita-Horn index served to gauge how similar the tumor and blood repertoires were. The public reads were reprocessed in TCRdb via fastp at Q25 and MiXCR, keeping in-frame beta chains. The authors' filters were not applied to this entry. In this sample the table shows 50,000 or so clones, approximately 20% of which occur a single time. The ten largest make up roughly 3.8% of the sample. Overall study results and their limits: TCR beta diversity was reported as significantly higher in malignant tumors than in benign nodules, in both blood and tumor samples.

This receptor was obtained from a male donor with papillary thyroid cancer or a benign thyroid nodule (not recorded which). Some clones in this sample may be carry-over from other donors' samples. Specimen: blood. The rearrangement combines TRBV11-1 with TRBJ1-6, with 11 junctional bases fitting TRBD1. The DNA is as follows: TGTGCCAGCAGCCAAGGACAGGGGGCATGGAATTCACCCCTCCACTTT. The translation is CASSQGQGAWNSPLHF.